The clone carrying this TCR beta chain occurred once. The data derive from a study of blood T cell repertoires in COVID-19. The repertoire was sequenced with immunoSEQ multiplex PCR; TCRdb's copy has only in-frame clones and lacks some. The profile shows just over 200,000 clones, 65% to 90% of them singletons. V lost 4 bases to trimming and J lost 0 bases, with 13 bases between them. CDR3 length equals 17 residues. Germline V CDR1 and CDR2: SGHAT, FQNNGV. Sequenced sample: peripheral blood. This receptor was obtained from an older man with acute or convalescent COVID-19. The chain carries TRBV11-2 and TRBJ1-6; D might be TRBD1 (6 bases). The CDR3: CASSSATGSSYNSPLHF. For the CDR3, the DNA is TGTGCCAGCAGCTCGGCCACAGGGAGCTCCTATAATTCACCCCTCCACTTT.